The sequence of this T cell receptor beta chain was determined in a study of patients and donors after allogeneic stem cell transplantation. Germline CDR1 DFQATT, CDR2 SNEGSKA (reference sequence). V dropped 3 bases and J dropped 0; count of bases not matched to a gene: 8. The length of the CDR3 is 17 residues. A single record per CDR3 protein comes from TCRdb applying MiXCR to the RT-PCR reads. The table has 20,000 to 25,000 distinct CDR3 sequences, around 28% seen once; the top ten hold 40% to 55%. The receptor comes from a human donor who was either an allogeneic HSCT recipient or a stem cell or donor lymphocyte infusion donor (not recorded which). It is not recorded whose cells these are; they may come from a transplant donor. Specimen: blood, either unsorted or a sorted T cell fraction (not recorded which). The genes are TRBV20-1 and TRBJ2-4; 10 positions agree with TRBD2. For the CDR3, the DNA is TGCAGTGCTAGGCCGAGCGGGGGGGATCTAGCCAAAAACATTCAGTACTTC. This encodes CSARPSGGDLAKNIQYF.